A selection of T cell receptor beta chains follows, all from one sample in a study of T cell changes during pregnancy in multiple sclerosis. This table comes from immunoSEQ multiplex PCR, and its TCRdb copy is limited to in-frame clones, with some not included. This sample yields 90,000 to 100,000 clones, of which 80% to 95% are seen a single time; about 1.6% belongs to the top ten. Material: peripheral blood, obtained in the first trimester of pregnancy. The receptors were gathered from a female donor with multiple sclerosis, enrolled in a pregnancy study. The CDR3 runs from the conserved cysteine through the conserved F or W. A D gene is named only where the DNA matches it firmly. Size is stated for part of the rows, as once, few or many counts, or as a class when the clone is expanded.

>-|TRBV28|TRBD1|TRBJ1-5
CASRPTGGGGQPQHF
TGTGCCAGCAGACCCACAGGGGGCGGGGGTCAGCCCCAGCATTTT
>-|TRBV30|TRBD1|TRBJ1-2
CAWSGTGLLNYGYTF
TGTGCCTGGAGCGGGACAGGCCTACTTAACTATGGCTACACCTTC
>-|TRBV30|-|TRBJ1-1
CAWSNRRGNTEAFF
TGTGCCTGGAGTAATAGACGGGGGAACACTGAAGCTTTCTTT
>-|TRBV28|-|TRBJ2-7
CATSGTPLKQYF
TGTGCCACCTCCGGGACACCCCTCAAGCAGTACTTC
>-|TRBV6-1|TRBD2|TRBJ2-3
CASSEAAVSGGPLDTQYF
TGTGCCAGCAGTGAAGCGGCGGTTTCGGGAGGGCCATTAGATACGCAGTATTTT
>-|TRBV5-8|-|TRBJ1-5
CASSRGLGQPQHF
TGTGCCAGCAGCCGCGGTCTGGGTCAGCCCCAGCATTTT
>-|TRBV4-1|-|TRBJ1-6
CASSQGGGNSPLHF
TGCGCCAGCAGCCAAGGGGGGGGGAATTCACCCCTCCACTTT
>-|TRBV30|-|TRBJ1-4
CAWSIKGVFNEKLFF
TGTGCCTGGAGTATCAAGGGGGTATTTAATGAAAAACTGTTTTTT
>-|TRBV9|TRBD1|TRBJ1-2
CASSAQGGNYGYTF
TGTGCCAGCAGCGCACAGGGGGGTAACTATGGCTACACCTTC
>-|TRBV19|-|TRBJ2-7
CASSQNSEQYF
TGTGCCAGTAGTCAGAATTCCGAGCAGTACTTC
>-|TRBV19|-|TRBJ1-1
CASSINLNTEAFF
TGTGCCAGTAGTATAAACTTGAACACTGAAGCTTTCTTT
>-|TRBV9|TRBD2|TRBJ2-1
CASSVRLAGHYYNEQFF
TGTGCCAGCAGCGTCAGATTAGCGGGACACTACTACAATGAGCAGTTCTTC
>-|TRBV9|-|TRBJ2-7
CASKSDSRNEQYF
TGTGCCAGCAAGAGCGATTCGAGGAACGAGCAGTACTTC
>-|TRBV15|TRBD2|TRBJ2-7
CATSRGLAVYEQYF
TGTGCCACCAGCCGGGGACTAGCGGTGTACGAGCAGTACTTC
>-|TRBV4-1|-|TRBJ2-7
CASSPLCQYF
TGCGCCAGCAGCCCCCTCTGTCAGTACTTC
>-|TRBV9|TRBD1|TRBJ2-7
CASSPFQGAFEQYF
TGTGCCAGCAGCCCCTTCCAGGGGGCGTTTGAGCAGTACTTC
>-|TRBV10-2|TRBD2|TRBJ2-1
CASSDLAGGPYNEQFF
TGCGCCAGCAGTGACCTAGCGGGAGGGCCCTACAATGAGCAGTTCTTC
>-|TRBV21-1|-|TRBJ1-1
CASSKVGFNTEAFF
TGTGCCAGCAGCAAAGTGGGCTTCAACACTGAAGCTTTCTTT
>-|TRBV7-9|TRBD1|TRBJ2-7
CASSYTGGSPYEQYF
TGTGCCAGCAGTTACACAGGGGGTTCCCCCTACGAGCAGTACTTC
>-|TRBV5-4|TRBD2|TRBJ2-2
CASSSGLAGGFRELFF
TGTGCCAGCAGCTCGGGACTAGCGGGAGGGTTCCGGGAGCTGTTTTTT
>-|TRBV10-3|-|TRBJ2-1
CAISESSTASANNEQFF
TGTGCCATCAGTGAGTCCAGCACAGCCTCGGCCAACAATGAGCAGTTCTTC
>-|TRBV5-6|-|TRBJ2-1
CASAPKPGLNNEQFF
TGTGCCAGCGCTCCCAAGCCGGGACTCAACAATGAGCAGTTCTTC
>once|TRBV18|TRBD2|TRBJ2-5
CASSPRRTSGRAKETQYF
TGTGCCAGCTCACCAAGGCGGACTAGCGGGAGGGCCAAAGAGACCCAGTACTTC
>once|TRBV9|TRBD1|TRBJ2-7
CASSVEGTGVHEQYF
TGTGCCAGCAGCGTAGAGGGGACAGGGGTCCACGAGCAGTACTTC
>-|TRBV28|TRBD1|TRBJ2-2
CASRGGTGPLPGELFF
TGTGCCAGCAGGGGCGGGACAGGGCCTTTACCCGGGGAGCTGTTTTTT
>-|TRBV19|TRBD2|TRBJ2-1
CASSASGSNEQFF
TGTGCCAGTTCGGCTAGCGGGAGCAATGAGCAGTTCTTC